Each of the 25 T cell receptor beta chains below was sequenced from the same sample in a study of a mutant IDH1 vaccine in newly diagnosed glioma. The assay was immunoSEQ multiplex PCR, and TCRdb's table has in-frame clones only and misses some. The repertoire holds some 30,000 clones, roughly 90% seen once, with less than 3% in the top ten. No antigen is known for these receptors. Sample time point: week 23, last vaccination. Topical imiquimod accompanied each vaccine dose, which consisted of 300 ug of mutant IDH1 20-mer peptide. The sequenced sample was PBMCs, obtained from a glioma patient whose treatment included an IDH1 peptide vaccine. These TCRs come from a man aged 40-50 years with glioma.

A single count supports this clone. In the same sample, other DNA sequences code for this CDR3. The V call is TRBV4-2, the J call TRBJ2-7, with TRBD1 matching 11 bases. This CDR3 spans 15 amino acids. CDR1 and CDR2 (germline): LGHNA, YNFKEQ. V dropped 4 bases and J dropped 4; count of bases not matched to a gene: 6. CDR3 DNA: TGTGCCAGCAGCCCTTGGACAGGGGGCTTTTACGAGCAGTACTTC. It codes for CASSPWTGGFYEQYF.

The chain is built from TRBV6-5 and TRBJ1-1; D uncertain. V was pared by 4 bases and J by 5 bases, with 14 bases between. The germline V gene has CDR1 MNHEY and CDR2 SVGAGI. The CDR3 is 14 amino acids. CDR3 amino acids: CASSSGTRVTEAFF. CDR3 bases: TGTGCCAGCAGTTCGGGTACAAGGGTAACTGAAGCTTTCTTT.

This chain connects TRBV5-8 to TRBJ2-3; a possible D gene is TRBD1 (5 bases). The CDR3 consists of 15 residues. V was shortened by 7 bases and J by 5 bases, with 20 bases between the two germline ends. Germline V gene sequence: CDR1 SGHTS, CDR2 YDEGEE. In DNA form, the CDR3 reads TGTGCCAGCGGTCCCAGGGTCTCGGCGAAAGATACGCAGTATTTT. It codes for CASGPRVSAKDTQYF.

Concerning this clone: A much larger clone differs by one base, so this may be a read error. This sample also contains other DNA sequences that code for the same CDR3. V is TRBV5-1 and J is TRBJ1-1; D unclear. This CDR3 has 16 residues. CDR1 is SGHRS, CDR2 YFSETQ, per germline. Written as DNA, the CDR3 is TGTGCCAGCAGCTTGGAACCCGGATCTATGAACACTGAAGCTTTCTTT. Translation gives CASSLEPGSMNTEAFF.

The chain carries TRBV4-1 and TRBJ2-3; 13 positions match TRBD2. V shed 3 bases, J shed 5 bases, and the junction held 8 bases outside the gene matches. The CDR3 sequence is 17 residues long. Germline V lookup: CDR1 MGHRA, CDR2 YSYEKL. The CDR3 region has the DNA TGCGCCAGCAGCCATGGGACTAGCGGGACCGGGGGAGATACGCAGTATTTT. This encodes CASSHGTSGTGGDTQYF.

V is TRBV6-1 and J is TRBJ2-3; D unclear. The CDR3 length is 18 residues. V lost 2 bases to trimming and J lost 0 bases, with 18 bases between them. Germline V gene sequence: CDR1 MNHNS, CDR2 SASEGT. The CDR3 here is CASSELGPPTISTDTQYF. Written as DNA, the CDR3 is TGTGCCAGCAGTGAATTAGGACCCCCCACGATTAGCACAGATACGCAGTATTTT.

This clone was observed a single time. The CDR3 sequence: CASRHTYGYTF. The DNA for the CDR3 is TGTGCCAGCAGGCATACTTATGGCTACACCTTC. This rearrangement joins TRBV7-9 to TRBJ1-2; D not certain. The germline V gene has CDR1 SEHNR and CDR2 FQNEAQ (reference sequence). Trimming pared 6 bases from V and 5 bases from J, leaving 7 bases between. The CDR3 contains 11 residues.

The chain combines TRBV6-1 with TRBJ1-5; 7 bases fit TRBD1. The CDR3 has 13 amino acids. Germline CDR1 is MNHNS and CDR2 is SASEGT. V lost 6 bases, J lost 8 bases, and 7 bases stayed unmatched. This CDR3 is CASSLEQGKPQHF. As DNA, the CDR3 is TGTGCCAGCAGCCTGGAACAGGGGAAGCCCCAGCATTTT.

The chain joins TRBV6-4 to TRBJ2-2; 14 bases align to TRBD2. CDR3 size: 18 residues. Looked up from germline, CDR1 is MRHNA and CDR2 is SNTAGT. Trimming took 6 bases from V and 4 from J; bases not matched to a gene: 10. CDR3 DNA sequence: TGTGCCAGCAGCACGACTAGCGGGGGGGCTCAGCGCACCGGGGAGCTGTTTTTT. This sequence encodes CASSTTSGGAQRTGELFF.

This chain connects TRBV28 to TRBJ1-6; no clear D gene. Trimming took 7 bases from V and 2 from J, leaving 12 bases between them. The CDR3 is made up of 15 amino acids. Germline values: CDR1 MDHEN, CDR2 SYDVKM. The CDR3 DNA follows: TGTGCCAGCATTACTCCGGGTCCCTATAATTCACCCCTCCACTTT. Its protein is CASITPGPYNSPLHF.

The CDR3 region is CASSPMTGYNEQFF. The CDR3 DNA reads TGTGCCAGCAGCCCGATGACAGGTTACAATGAGCAGTTCTTC. The rearrangement links TRBV5-4 to TRBJ2-1; tentatively, D is TRBD1 (6 bases). V was shortened by 4 bases and J by 4 bases, with 12 bases between the two germline ends. Germline lookup yields CDR1 SGHNT and CDR2 YYREEE (reference sequence). CDR3 size: 14 residues. Supplemented by reference TRBV5-4 and TRBJ2-1, the full variable domain reads ETGVTQSPTHLIKTRGQQVTLRCSSQSGHNTVSWYQQALGQGPQFIFQYYREEENGRGNFPPRFSGLQFPNYSSELNVNALELDDSALYLCASSPMTGYNEQFFGPGTRLTVL.

The chain joins TRBV11-2 to TRBJ2-5; perhaps TRBD2 as D (5 bases). Germline lookup yields CDR1 SGHAT and CDR2 FQNNGV. The ends were cut back, 1 base at V and 5 bases at J, with 14 bases in the middle. The CDR3 is 15 residues long. CDR3 region: CASSLGVGEAETQYF. In nucleotides, the CDR3 is TGTGCCAGCAGCTTAGGAGTGGGAGAAGCCGAGACCCAGTACTTC.

This clone was detected a few times. This chain links TRBV5-6 with TRBJ1-1; D is undetermined. Germline values: CDR1 SGHDT, CDR2 YYEEEE. Trimming cost V 3 bases and J 8 bases, with 8 bases left between them. The CDR3 sequence is 11 residues long. Here the CDR3 DNA reads TGTGCCAGCAGCTCTCAAGGGGAAGCTTTCTTT. This gives the protein CASSSQGEAFF.

The rearrangement joins TRBV2 to TRBJ1-4; D unresolved. Germline CDR1 and CDR2: SNHLY and FYNNEI. The V end lost 7 bases, the J end lost 8 bases, and 26 bases lay between the germline ends. This CDR3 is 17 amino acids long. Here the CDR3 reads CASIRLAGVGFPEKLFF. In DNA form, the CDR3 reads TGTGCCAGCATTAGGTTGGCAGGAGTTGGTTTCCCGGAAAAACTGTTTTTT.

This chain's CDR3 is CASSSGQKWHF. The CDR3 nucleotides read TGTGCCAGCAGTTCAGGGCAGAAATGGCATTTT. V usage is TRBV6-5 and J usage is TRBJ1-5; TRBD1 is a possible D gene (5 bases). The CDR3 has 11 amino acids. In germline, CDR1 is MNHEY, CDR2 SVGAGI. Trimming took 4 bases from V and 15 from J, leaving 13 bases between them.

V gene TRBV18 combines with J gene TRBJ2-5; 8 nucleotides agree with TRBD2. This CDR3 comprises 15 residues. V gave up 2 bases and J gave up 3 bases; unmatched junction bases: 5. Germline V CDR1 and CDR2: KGHSH, LQKENI. DNA for the CDR3: TGTGCCAGCTCACCAAAAGCGGGAGATGAAGAGACCCAGTACTTC. Translation gives CASSPKAGDEETQYF.

The chain links TRBV7-2 to TRBJ1-4, with a possible D match to TRBD1 (5 bases). Trimming stripped 5 bases from V and 1 base from J, with 11 bases between. This CDR3 comprises 15 residues. Germline V gene data show CDR1 as SGHTA and CDR2 as FQGNSA. In DNA form, the CDR3 reads TGTGCCAGCAGCCCTCAGGGTGGAACTAATGAAAAACTGTTTTTT. Translated: CASSPQGGTNEKLFF. Drawing the rest from reference TRBV7-2 and TRBJ1-4, the complete variable domain is GAGVSQSPSNKVTEKGKDVELRCDPISGHTALYWYRQSLGQGLEFLIYFQGNSAPDKSGLPSDRFSAERTGGSVSTLTIQRTQQEDSAVYLCASSPQGGTNEKLFFGSGTQLSVL.

The rearrangement links TRBV7-2 to TRBJ2-7, with 9 nucleotides matching TRBD2. The germline V gene has CDR1 SGHTA and CDR2 FQGNSA. The V gene end was trimmed by 6 bases and the J gene end by 3 bases; junction bases not matched to a gene: 3. This CDR3 contains 13 residues. CDR3 in amino acids: CASRYSGSYEQYF. Here the CDR3 DNA reads TGTGCCAGCAGATATAGCGGGAGCTACGAGCAGTACTTC.

The rearrangement joins TRBV6-4 to TRBJ1-2, with D possibly being TRBD1 (6 bases). Per germline, CDR1 MRHNA and CDR2 SNTAGT. This CDR3 is built from 14 residues. V was pared by 4 bases and J by 2 bases, with 11 bases between. CDR3 DNA: TGTGCCAGCAGTGCCGACCAGGGGAACTATGGCTACACCTTC. It codes for CASSADQGNYGYTF.

This clone has only one observation. The chain is built from TRBV5-6 and TRBJ2-2; maybe TRBD2 (6 bases). The CDR3 is 13 residues long. Trimming shortened V by 7 bases and J by 4 bases, and 11 bases separated the two germline ends. The V gene's germline CDR1 is SGHDT and CDR2 YYEEEE. The CDR3 protein is CASGRTFTGELFF. The CDR3 nucleotides are TGTGCCAGCGGGAGGACCTTCACCGGGGAGCTGTTTTTT. Together with reference TRBV5-6 and TRBJ2-2, the CDR3 gives the full variable domain: DAGVTQSPTHLIKTRGQQVTLRCSPKSGHDTVSWYQQALGQGPQFIFQYYEEEERQRGNFPDRFSGHQFPNYSSELNVNALLLGDSALYLCASGRTFTGELFFGEGSRLTVL.

The rearrangement uses TRBV6-6 and TRBJ1-5; D is unclear. Trimming removed 4 bases at V and 5 bases at J, with 9 bases between. The CDR3 runs 13 residues. Germline V gene lookup returns CDR1 MNHNY and CDR2 SVGAGI (reference sequence). The CDR3 nucleotides are TGTGCCAGCAGTTCTCGAGCTGATCAGCCCCAGCATTTT. Protein sequence: CASSSRADQPQHF.

The chain is built from TRBV5-1 and TRBJ2-7; D remains unclear. The CDR3 length is 14 residues. Trimming removed 1 base from V and 9 bases from J, with 17 bases in between. Germline V gene lookup returns CDR1 SGHRS and CDR2 YFSETQ. The CDR3 coding sequence is TGCGCCAGCAGCTTGACCACGGACCCACAATTGCAGTACTTC. It is translated as CASSLTTDPQLQYF.

The V gene is TRBV27, the J gene TRBJ2-3, with D perhaps TRBD1 or TRBD2 (5 bases each). V lost 5 bases and J 0 bases, leaving 12 bases between the germline ends. This CDR3 has 15 amino acids. CDR1 is MNHEY, CDR2 SMNVEV, per germline (reference sequence). The CDR3 DNA is TGTGCCAGCAGTCCGAGGGGCCTTAGCACAGATACGCAGTATTTT. It codes for CASSPRGLSTDTQYF.

In DNA form, the CDR3 reads TGTGCCAGCAGCTTCGACAGGGTAGATGGAAACACCATATATTTT. Translated, it gives CASSFDRVDGNTIYF. This chain connects TRBV5-5 to TRBJ1-3; 7 nucleotides agree with TRBD1. Germline CDR1 reads SGHKS; CDR2 reads YYEKEE (reference sequence). This CDR3 comprises 15 residues. After removal of 2 bases from V and 3 bases from J, the junction contained 5 bases not matched to a gene.

The rearrangement joins TRBV5-1 to TRBJ2-7, with D perhaps being TRBD1 or TRBD2 (5 bases each). Germline V lookup: CDR1 SGHRS, CDR2 YFSETQ. This CDR3 contains 16 residues. Between the trimmed V and J ends, which lost 2 bases and 0 bases, there was a span of 15 bases. CDR3 bases: TGCGCCAGCAGCTTTCTGGGACCGACCGTCTCCTACGAGCAGTACTTC. Protein: CASSFLGPTVSYEQYF.